This passage covers 7 T cell receptor beta chains from one sample sequenced in a study of CD8+ T cells in alopecia areata. Isolated RNA was reverse transcribed into cDNA used as the sequencing template. The method was immunoSEQ multiplex PCR; TCRdb's version includes in-frame clones alone and lacks a portion of them. Of 150,000 to 200,000 clones listed, 50% to 70% were seen once; the top ten hold approximately 1.2%. Noted treatment: oral pan-JAK inhibitor, 5-10 mg twice daily. Specimen: CD4+ T cells sorted from blood, collected around week 50, from a patient treated with tofacitinib. All receptors come from a human donor with alopecia areata.

The DNA for the CDR3 is TGTGCCAGCCATCGGGGGTGGTCCTACGAGCAGTACTTC. As protein: CASHRGWSYEQYF. The V gene is TRBV2, the J gene TRBJ2-7; tentative D call: TRBD2 (6 bases). V was cut by 8 bases and J by 1 base, with 12 bases left in between. Germline CDR1 is SNHLY and CDR2 is FYNNEI. The CDR3 has 13 amino acids. Looking up the rest from reference TRBV2 and TRBJ2-7 gives the full variable domain: EPEVTQTPSHQVTQMGQEVILRCVPISNHLYFYWYRQILGQKVEFLVSFYNNEISEKSEIFDDQFSVERPDGSNFTLKIRSTKLEDSAMYFCASHRGWSYEQYFGPGTRLTVT.

This clone was found a few times. The chain uses TRBV5-6 and TRBJ2-1, with a possible D match to TRBD1 (5 bases). The CDR3 sequence is 12 residues long. CDR1 is SGHDT, CDR2 YYEEEE, per germline. Trimming removed 2 bases from V and 10 bases from J, with 10 bases in between. CDR3 amino acids: CASSLLDIEQFF. CDR3 DNA sequence: TGTGCCAGCAGCTTACTGGACATCGAGCAGTTCTTC.

The chain carries TRBV29-1 and TRBJ1-1; the D is unclear. V lost 4 bases and J lost 0, with 9 bases in between. Germline CDR1 is SQVTM and CDR2 is ANQGSEA. CDR3 length: 13 residues. In DNA form, the CDR3 reads TGCAGCGTTGTTATGAGGATGAACACTGAAGCTTTCTTT. Protein: CSVVMRMNTEAFF.

The V call is TRBV7-2, the J call TRBJ1-5, with 10 bases that match TRBD1. Unmatched junction bases numbered 6, after V lost 5 bases and J lost 5 bases. This CDR3 has 15 amino acids. The germline CDR1 and CDR2 sequences are SGHTA and FQGNSA. Here the CDR3 reads CASSNGQGVDQPQHF. In DNA form, the CDR3 reads TGTGCCAGCAGCAACGGACAGGGGGTGGATCAGCCCCAGCATTTT.

CDR3 DNA: TGTGCCAGCAGTTACTCGGGCCGAGCGGCCGATACGCAGTATTTT. This sequence encodes CASSYSGRAADTQYF. The rearrangement joins TRBV6-6 to TRBJ2-3; weak D call: TRBD2 (5 bases). Germline CDR1 reads MNHNY; CDR2 reads SVGAGI (reference sequence). The CDR3 runs to 15 residues. V was trimmed by 0 bases and J by 6 bases, leaving 13 bases between them.

In regard to this clone: This sample also contains other DNA sequences that code for the same CDR3. The rearrangement joins TRBV29-1 to TRBJ2-2; 11 nucleotides agree with TRBD2. This CDR3 comprises 14 residues. CDR1 is SQVTM and CDR2 is ANQGSEA in the germline V gene. The J segment lost 2 bases and the V segment lost 5 bases, leaving 1 base of the junction unmatched. This CDR3 is CSVLAGGNTGELFF. CDR3 DNA: TGCAGCGTTCTAGCGGGGGGAAACACCGGGGAGCTGTTTTTT.

This clone was seen at least ten times. CDR3 loop: CAWRPYLNTEAFF. The CDR3 DNA sequence: TGTGCCTGGAGGCCTTATTTGAACACTGAAGCTTTCTTT. This chain connects TRBV30 to TRBJ1-1; D is ambiguous. Deletions cut 3 bases from V and 0 bases from J, with 8 bases between. The CDR3 length is 13 residues. Germline CDR1 GTSNPN, CDR2 SVGIG (reference sequence).